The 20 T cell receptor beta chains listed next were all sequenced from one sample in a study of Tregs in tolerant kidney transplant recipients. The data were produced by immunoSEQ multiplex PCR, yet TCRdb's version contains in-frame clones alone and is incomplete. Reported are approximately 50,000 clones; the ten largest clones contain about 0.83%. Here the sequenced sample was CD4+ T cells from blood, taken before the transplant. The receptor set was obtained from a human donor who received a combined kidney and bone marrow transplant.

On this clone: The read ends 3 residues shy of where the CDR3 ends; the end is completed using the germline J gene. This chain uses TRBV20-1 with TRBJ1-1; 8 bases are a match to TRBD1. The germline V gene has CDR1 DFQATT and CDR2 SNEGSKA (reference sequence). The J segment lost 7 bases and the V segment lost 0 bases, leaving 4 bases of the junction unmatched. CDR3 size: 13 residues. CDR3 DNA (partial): TGCAGTGCTAGAGAAACAGGGGGGGGTGAA. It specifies CSARETGGGE. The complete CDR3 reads CSARETGGGEAFF.

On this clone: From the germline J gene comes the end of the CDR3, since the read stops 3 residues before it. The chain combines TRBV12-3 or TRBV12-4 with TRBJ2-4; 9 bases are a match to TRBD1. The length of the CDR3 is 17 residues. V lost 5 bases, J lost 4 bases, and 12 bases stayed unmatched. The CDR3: CASSGGQGNWGKNIQYF. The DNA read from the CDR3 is TGTGCCAGCAGTGGGGGACAGGGTAATTGGGGAAAAAACATT.

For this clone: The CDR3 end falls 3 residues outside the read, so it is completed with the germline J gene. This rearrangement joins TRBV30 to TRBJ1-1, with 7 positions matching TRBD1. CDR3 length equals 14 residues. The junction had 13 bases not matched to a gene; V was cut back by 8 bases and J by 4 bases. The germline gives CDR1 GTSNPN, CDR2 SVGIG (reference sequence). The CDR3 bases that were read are TGTGCCGCACGGACTCCAGGGGGAATCACTGAA. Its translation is CAARTPGGITE. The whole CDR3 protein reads CAARTPGGITEAFF.

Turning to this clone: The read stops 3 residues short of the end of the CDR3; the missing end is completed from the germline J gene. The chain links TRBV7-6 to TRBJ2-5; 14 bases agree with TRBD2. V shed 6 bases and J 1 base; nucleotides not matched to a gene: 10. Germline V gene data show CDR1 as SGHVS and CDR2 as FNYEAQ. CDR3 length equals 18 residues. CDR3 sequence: CASRTGTSGGTLQETQYF. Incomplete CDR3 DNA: TGTGCCAGCAGGACCGGGACTAGCGGGGGCACCCTCCAAGAGACC. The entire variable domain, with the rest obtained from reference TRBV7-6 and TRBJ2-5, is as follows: GAGVSQSPRYKVTKRGQDVALRCDPISGHVSLYWYRQALGQGPEFLTYFNYEAQQDKSGLPNDRFSAERPEGSISTLTIQRTEQRDSAMYRCASRTGTSGGTLQETQYFGPGTRLLVL.

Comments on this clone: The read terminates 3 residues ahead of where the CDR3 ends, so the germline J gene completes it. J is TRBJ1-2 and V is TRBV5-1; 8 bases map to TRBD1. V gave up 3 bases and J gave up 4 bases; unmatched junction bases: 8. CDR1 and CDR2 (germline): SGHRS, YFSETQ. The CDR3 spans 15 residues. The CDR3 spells CASSWGGQGAYGYTF. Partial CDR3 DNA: TGCGCCAGCAGCTGGGGTGGCCAGGGGGCCTATGGC.

CDR3 bases read: TGTGCCAGCAGTTACTTAGAAGGGGCCTACGAG. Protein sequence: CASSYLEGAYE. The whole CDR3 sequence is CASSYLEGAYEQYF. This sequence joins TRBV7-8 and TRBJ2-7, with a tentative D call TRBD1 (5 bases). The CDR3 is cut off 3 residues early in the read; its end comes from the germline J gene. V was cut by 6 bases and J by 2 bases, with 14 bases left in between. Germline V gives CDR1 SGHVS, CDR2 FQNEAQ. This CDR3 spans 14 amino acids.

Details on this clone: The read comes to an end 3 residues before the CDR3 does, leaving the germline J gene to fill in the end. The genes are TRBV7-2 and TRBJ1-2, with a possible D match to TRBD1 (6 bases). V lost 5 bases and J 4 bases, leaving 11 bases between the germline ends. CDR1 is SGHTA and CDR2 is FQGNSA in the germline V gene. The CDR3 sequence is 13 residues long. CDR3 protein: CASSVDRIYGYTF. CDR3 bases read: TGTGCCAGCAGCGTCGACAGGATCTATGGC.

The DNA read from the CDR3 is TGTGCCAGTAGTTCCCGACAGGGGTCTGGAAACACC. It codes for CASSSRQGSGNT. The full CDR3 is CASSSRQGSGNTIYF. The chain uses TRBV19 and TRBJ1-3, with 8 nucleotides matching TRBD1. Read sequence stops 3 residues before the CDR3 end, and the germline J gene provides the missing end. Trimming took 5 bases from V and 1 from J; bases not matched to a gene: 4. CDR1 LNHDA and CDR2 SQIVND come from the germline V gene (reference sequence). There are 15 residues in the CDR3.

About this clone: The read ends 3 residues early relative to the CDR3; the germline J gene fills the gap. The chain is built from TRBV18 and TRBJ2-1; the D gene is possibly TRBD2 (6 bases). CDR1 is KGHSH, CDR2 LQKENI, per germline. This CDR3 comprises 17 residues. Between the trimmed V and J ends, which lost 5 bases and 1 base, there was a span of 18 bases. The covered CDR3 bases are TGTGCCAGCTCAGCCCTGCTGGGACGGGGGTCCTACAATGAG. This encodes CASSALLGRGSYNE. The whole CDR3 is CASSALLGRGSYNEQFF.

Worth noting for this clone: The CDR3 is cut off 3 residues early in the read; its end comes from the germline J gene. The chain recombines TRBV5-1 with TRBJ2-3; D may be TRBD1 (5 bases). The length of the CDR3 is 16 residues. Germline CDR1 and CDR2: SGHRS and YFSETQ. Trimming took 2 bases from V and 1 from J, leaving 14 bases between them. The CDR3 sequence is CASSFNGRAGTDTQYF. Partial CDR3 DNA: TGCGCCAGCAGCTTTAATGGCAGGGCCGGCACAGATACG.

The part of the CDR3 DNA that was read is TGCAGTGCCCCCTCTCTGGTAGGGATCGGGGTTAACTATGGC. Translation: CSAPSLVGIGVNYG. The CDR3, in full, reads CSAPSLVGIGVNYGYTF. This sequence joins TRBV20-1 and TRBJ1-2; D is undetermined. The read ends 3 residues before the CDR3 terminus; that terminus is restored from the germline J gene. Looked up from germline, CDR1 is DFQATT and CDR2 is SNEGSKA (reference sequence). V lost 6 bases to trimming and J lost 1 base, with 24 bases between them. The CDR3 is 17 residues long.

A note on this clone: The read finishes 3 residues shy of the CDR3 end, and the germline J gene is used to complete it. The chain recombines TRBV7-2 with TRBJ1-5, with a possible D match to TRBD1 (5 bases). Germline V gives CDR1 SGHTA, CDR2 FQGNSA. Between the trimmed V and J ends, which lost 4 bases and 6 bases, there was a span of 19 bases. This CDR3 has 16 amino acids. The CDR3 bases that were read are TGTGCCAGCAGCTCAGCGGAAATCCAGGGCGGTCAGCCC. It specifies CASSSAEIQGGQP. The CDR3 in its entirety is CASSSAEIQGGQPQHF.

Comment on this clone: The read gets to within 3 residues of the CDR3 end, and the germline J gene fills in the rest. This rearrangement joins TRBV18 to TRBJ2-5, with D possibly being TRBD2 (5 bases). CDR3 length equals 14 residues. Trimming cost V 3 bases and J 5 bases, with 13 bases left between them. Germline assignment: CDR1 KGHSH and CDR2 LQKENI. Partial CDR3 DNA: TGTGCCAGCTCACCGCGGGCTCGTGGGGAGACC. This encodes CASSPRARGET. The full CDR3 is CASSPRARGETQYF.

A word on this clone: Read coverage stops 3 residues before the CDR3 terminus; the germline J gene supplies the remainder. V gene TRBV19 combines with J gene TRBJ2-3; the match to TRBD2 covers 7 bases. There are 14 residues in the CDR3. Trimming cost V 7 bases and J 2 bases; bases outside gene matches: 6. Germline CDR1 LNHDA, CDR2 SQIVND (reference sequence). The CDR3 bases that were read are TGTGCCAGTACGGAGACTAGCCTCACAGATACG. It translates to CASTETSLTDT. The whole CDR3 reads CASTETSLTDTQYF.

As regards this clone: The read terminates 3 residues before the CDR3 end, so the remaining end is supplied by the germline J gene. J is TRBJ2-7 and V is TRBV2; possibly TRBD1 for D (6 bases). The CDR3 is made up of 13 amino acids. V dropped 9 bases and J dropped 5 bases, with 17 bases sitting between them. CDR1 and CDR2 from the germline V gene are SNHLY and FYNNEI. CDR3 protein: CARGLGRGNEQYF. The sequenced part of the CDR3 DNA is TGTGCCAGAGGATTGGGCAGGGGCAACGAG.

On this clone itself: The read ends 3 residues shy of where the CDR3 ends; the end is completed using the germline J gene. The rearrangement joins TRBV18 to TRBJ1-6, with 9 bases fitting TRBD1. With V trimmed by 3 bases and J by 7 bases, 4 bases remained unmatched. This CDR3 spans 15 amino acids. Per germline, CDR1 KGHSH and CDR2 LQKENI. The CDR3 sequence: CASSPTGQGNSPLHF. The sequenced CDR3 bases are TGTGCCAGCTCACCTACCGGACAGGGGAATTCACCC.

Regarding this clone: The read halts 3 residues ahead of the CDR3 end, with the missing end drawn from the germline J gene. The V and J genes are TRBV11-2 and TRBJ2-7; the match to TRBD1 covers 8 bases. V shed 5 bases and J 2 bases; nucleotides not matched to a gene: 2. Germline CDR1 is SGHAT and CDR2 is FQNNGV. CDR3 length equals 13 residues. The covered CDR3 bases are TGTGCCAGCAGCACGGACAGGGCCTACGAG. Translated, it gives CASSTDRAYE. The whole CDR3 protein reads CASSTDRAYEQYF. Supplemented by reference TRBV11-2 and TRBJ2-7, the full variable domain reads EAGVAQSPRYKIIEKRQSVAFWCNPISGHATLYWYQQILGQGPKLLIQFQNNGVVDDSQLPKDRFSAERLKGVDSTLKIQPAKLEDSAVYLCASSTDRAYEQYFGPGTRLTVT.

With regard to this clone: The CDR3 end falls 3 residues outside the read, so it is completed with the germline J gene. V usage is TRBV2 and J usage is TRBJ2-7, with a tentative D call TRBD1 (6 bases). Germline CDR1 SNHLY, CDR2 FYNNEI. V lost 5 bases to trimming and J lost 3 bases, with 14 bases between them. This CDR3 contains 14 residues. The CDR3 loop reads CASSLQGMSYEQYF. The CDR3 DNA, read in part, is TGTGCCAGCAGTCTACAGGGTATGAGCTACGAG.

The CDR3 region is CASTDGTGHQPQHF. Incomplete CDR3 DNA: TGTGCCAGCACCGACGGGACAGGGCATCAGCCC. The chain recombines TRBV2 with TRBJ1-5; 9 bases map to TRBD1. The read gets to within 3 residues of the CDR3 end, and the germline J gene fills in the rest. CDR3 length: 14 residues. The V segment lost 7 bases and the J segment 5 bases; nucleotides outside the gene matches: 6. Looked up from germline, CDR1 is SNHLY and CDR2 is FYNNEI.

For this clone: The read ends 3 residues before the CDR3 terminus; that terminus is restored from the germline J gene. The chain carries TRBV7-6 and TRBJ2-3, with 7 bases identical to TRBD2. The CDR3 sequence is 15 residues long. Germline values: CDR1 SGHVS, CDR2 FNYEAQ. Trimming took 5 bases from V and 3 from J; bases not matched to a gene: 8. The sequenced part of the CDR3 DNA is TGTGCCAGCAGCCAACTCTTCGGGGGGACAGATACG. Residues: CASSQLFGGTDT. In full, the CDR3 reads CASSQLFGGTDTQYF.